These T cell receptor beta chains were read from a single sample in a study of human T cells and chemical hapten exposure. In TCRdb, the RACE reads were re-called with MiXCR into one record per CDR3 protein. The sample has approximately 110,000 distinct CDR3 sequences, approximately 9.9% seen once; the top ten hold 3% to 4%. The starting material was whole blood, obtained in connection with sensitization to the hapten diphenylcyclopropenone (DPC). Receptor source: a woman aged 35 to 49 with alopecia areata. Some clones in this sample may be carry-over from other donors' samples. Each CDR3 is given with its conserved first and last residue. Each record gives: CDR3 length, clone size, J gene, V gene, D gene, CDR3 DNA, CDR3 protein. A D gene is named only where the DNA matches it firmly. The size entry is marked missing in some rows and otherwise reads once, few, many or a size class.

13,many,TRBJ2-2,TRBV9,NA,TGTGCCAGCAGCGTAGGAATCGGCGGGGAGCTGTTTTTT,CASSVGIGGELFF
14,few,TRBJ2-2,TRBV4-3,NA,TGCGCCAGCAGCCAAGACGGCCGAGGCGGGGAGCTGTTTTTT,CASSQDGRGGELFF
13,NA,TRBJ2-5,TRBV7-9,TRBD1,TGTGCCAGCAGCCGGGGACAGGCAGAGACCCAGTACTTC,CASSRGQAETQYF
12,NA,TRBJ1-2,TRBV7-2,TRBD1,TGTGCCAGCACCCTACACAGGGGTGGCTACACCTTC,CASTLHRGGYTF
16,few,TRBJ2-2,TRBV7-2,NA,TGTGCCAGCAGCTTAGGGGCGGCGGGATTCACCGGGGAGCTGTTTTTT,CASSLGAAGFTGELFF
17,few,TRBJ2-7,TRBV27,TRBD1,TGTGCCAGCACCTCACGGCCAGAGGGACAGGGGACATACGAGCAGTACTTC,CASTSRPEGQGTYEQYF
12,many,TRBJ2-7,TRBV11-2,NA,TGTGCCAGCAGCTCCCAGGGTATCGAGCAGTACTTC,CASSSQGIEQYF
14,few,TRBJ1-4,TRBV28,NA,TGTGCCAGCAATGCTCGGGACGCCGGTGAAAAACTGTTTTTT,CASNARDAGEKLFF
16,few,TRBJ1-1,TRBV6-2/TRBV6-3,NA,TGTGCCAGCAGCGACGGGACTGCCTCACGGACTGGTGAAGCTTTCTTT,CASSDGTASRTGEAFF
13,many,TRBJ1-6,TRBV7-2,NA,TGTGCCAGCAGGTACATCGGGGTCTCACCCCTCCACTTT,CASRYIGVSPLHF
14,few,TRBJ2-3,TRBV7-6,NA,TGTGCCAGCAGGGTGATCGCTAGAACAGATACGCAGTATTTT,CASRVIARTDTQYF
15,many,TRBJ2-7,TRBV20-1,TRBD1,TGCAGTGCGCCCCCCCCGGGACAGGGGGCCTACGAGCAGTACTTC,CSAPPPGQGAYEQYF
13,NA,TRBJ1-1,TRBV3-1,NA,TGTGCCAGCAGCCCCTCTCCGGGACCTGAAGCTTTCTTT,CASSPSPGPEAFF
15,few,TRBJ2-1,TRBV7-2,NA,TGTGCCAGCAGCTTAGAAATGACATCAGGGAATGAGCAGTTCTTC,CASSLEMTSGNEQFF
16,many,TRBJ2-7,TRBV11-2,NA,TGTGCCAGCAGCCAACGCGGGGATGGCACCAGTTACGAGCAGTACTTC,CASSQRGDGTSYEQYF
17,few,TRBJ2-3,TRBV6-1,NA,TGTGCCAGCAGTGAAGCGGGATGGGGTAGGAGCACAGATACGCAGTATTTT,CASSEAGWGRSTDTQYF
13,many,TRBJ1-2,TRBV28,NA,TGTGCCAGCAGACCCCCGGAGGACTATGGCTACACCTTC,CASRPPEDYGYTF
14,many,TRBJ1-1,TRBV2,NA,TGTGCCAGCAGTGAAGCGGGGGGAGGAGCTGAAGCTTTCTTT,CASSEAGGGAEAFF
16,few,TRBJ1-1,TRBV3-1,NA,TGTGCCAGCAGCCAAGGGCTCCAGGGATCGAGAACTGAAGCTTTCTTT,CASSQGLQGSRTEAFF
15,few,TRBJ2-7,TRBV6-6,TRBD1,TGTGCCAGCAGTCCCGGGACAGGGGTTCCCTACGAGCAGTACTTC,CASSPGTGVPYEQYF
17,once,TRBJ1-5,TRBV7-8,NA,TGTGCCAGCAGCTTACGCGGGACACCGAATAGCAATCAGCCCCAGCATTTT,CASSLRGTPNSNQPQHF
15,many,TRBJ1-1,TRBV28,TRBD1,TGTGCCAGCAGTTTAGGCGTAGGGGGCGCGGATGAAGCTTTCTTT,CASSLGVGGADEAFF
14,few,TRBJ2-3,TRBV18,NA,TGTGCCAGCTCACCACCGTCGACCGGGGATACGCAGTATTTT,CASSPPSTGDTQYF
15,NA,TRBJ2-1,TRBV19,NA,TGTGCCAGTACCTCGGGGGGACATCTCTACAATGAGCAGTTCTTC,CASTSGGHLYNEQFF
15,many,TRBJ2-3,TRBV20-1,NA,TGCAGTGCTCCCGACGGGGCGGTTAGCACAGATACGCAGTATTTT,CSAPDGAVSTDTQYF
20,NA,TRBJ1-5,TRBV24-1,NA,TGTGCCACCAGTGATTTGCAGGGGAAAAGGCACGGAATTGCCAATCAGCCCCAGCATTTT,CATSDLQGKRHGIANQPQHF
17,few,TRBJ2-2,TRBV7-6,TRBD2,TGTGCCAGCAGCTTAGTGGGGACTAGCGGACCCACCGGGGAGCTGTTTTTT,CASSLVGTSGPTGELFF
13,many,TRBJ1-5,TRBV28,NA,TGTGCCAGCAGGCTACAGGGCGAGAGGCCCCAGCATTTT,CASRLQGERPQHF
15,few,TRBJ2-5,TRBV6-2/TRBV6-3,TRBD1,TGTGCCAGCAGGACGACAGGGGGTACCCAAGAGACCCAGTACTTC,CASRTTGGTQETQYF
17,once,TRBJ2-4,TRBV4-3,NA,TGCGCCAGCAGCCAAGAGGGCTCGGCGGGATCAAAAAACATTCAGTACTTC,CASSQEGSAGSKNIQYF
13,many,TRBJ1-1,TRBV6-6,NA,TGTGCCAGCAGTTTACCGGGGAACACTGAAGCTTTCTTT,CASSLPGNTEAFF
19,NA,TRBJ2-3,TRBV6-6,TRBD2,TGTGCCAGCAGTTACTCGCCCCTCACCCTAGCGGAAAGCACAGATACGCAGTATTTT,CASSYSPLTLAESTDTQYF
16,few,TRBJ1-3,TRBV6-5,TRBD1,TGTGCCAGCAGTCACTGGACAGGGGGCTCTGGAAACACCATATATTTT,CASSHWTGGSGNTIYF
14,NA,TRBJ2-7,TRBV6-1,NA,TGTGCCAGCAGTGTCGGGACCGGGGGATACGAGCAGTACTTC,CASSVGTGGYEQYF
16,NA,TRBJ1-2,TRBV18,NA,TGTGCCAGCTCACCCCCCACATCAGTTGTCTCCTATGGCTACACCTTC,CASSPPTSVVSYGYTF
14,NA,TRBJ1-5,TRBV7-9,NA,TGTGCCAGCAGCTCTAGGACAGACCAACAGCCCCAGCATTTT,CASSSRTDQQPQHF
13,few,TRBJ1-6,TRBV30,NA,TGTGCCTGGAGAAGAAACAGGGATTCACCCCTCCACTTT,CAWRRNRDSPLHF
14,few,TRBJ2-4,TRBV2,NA,TGTGCCAGCAGTGCCCAGGGTTCCCAAAACATTCAGTACTTC,CASSAQGSQNIQYF
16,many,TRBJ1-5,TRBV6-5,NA,TGTGCCAGCAGAGTGACCTCCGGGGTGAGCAATCAGCCCCAGCATTTT,CASRVTSGVSNQPQHF
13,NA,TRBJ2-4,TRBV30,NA,TGTGCCTGGAGTCGCCAGATTAGCGAACCACAGTACTTC,CAWSRQISEPQYF
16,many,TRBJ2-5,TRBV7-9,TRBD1,TGTGCCAGCAGCTTAGGAGACAGGGGTATCCAAGAGACCCAGTACTTC,CASSLGDRGIQETQYF
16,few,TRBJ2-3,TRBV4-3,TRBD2,TGCGCCAGCAGCCAAGAGTCGCTAGCGGTAGCAGATACGCAGTATTTT,CASSQESLAVADTQYF
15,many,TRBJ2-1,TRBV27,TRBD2,TGTGCCAGCGGAACGGGGGGGAGCTCCTACAATGAGCAGTTCTTC,CASGTGGSSYNEQFF
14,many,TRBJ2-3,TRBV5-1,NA,TGCGCCAGCAGCGGCGGGGCGGTCACAGATACGCAGTATTTT,CASSGGAVTDTQYF
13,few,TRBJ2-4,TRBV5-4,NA,TGTGCCAGCAGCTTCGGGGGGCGGGCCATTCAGTACTTC,CASSFGGRAIQYF
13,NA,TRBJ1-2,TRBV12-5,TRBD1,TGTGCTAGTGGTAACGGGACAGGCTATGGCTACACCTTC,CASGNGTGYGYTF